This T cell receptor beta chain was profiled in a study of CD8 T cells in ankylosing spondylitis. Study results and limitations: Ankylosing spondylitis blood appeared to be characterized by a TCR beta motif of about eight highly homologous variants. The clones that were linked to disease were reported to be significantly enriched in matched synovial fluid samples from ankylosing spondylitis patients. Previous work reported some of these motif variants in the synovial fluid and blood of reactive arthritis.

About this clonotype: Its antigen is undetermined.

One entry per CDR3 protein, called by TCRdb with MiXCR from the 5' RACE reads. The data contain 200,000 to 250,000 distinct CDR3 sequences, about 6.7% of them seen just once; the ten biggest clones take up 13% to 15%. CDR3 length: 15 amino acids. Germline V gene data show CDR1 as SGHTA and CDR2 as FQGNSA. The germline V and J ends were trimmed by 5 bases and 3 bases, with 16 bases remaining between them. This clonotype was obtained from a male donor with ankylosing spondylitis. The sequenced material came from blood, either unsorted or a sorted T cell fraction (not recorded which). The rearrangement joins TRBV7-2 to TRBJ1-2; D possibly corresponds to TRBD1 (6 bases). CDR3 in amino acids: CASSGSGPGDYGYTF. CDR3 in DNA: TGTGCCAGCAGCGGTAGTGGGCCAGGGGACTATGGCTACACCTTC.